A selection of T cell receptor beta chains follows, all from one sample in a study of naive and memory T cell subsets. In TCRdb, the 5' RACE reads were re-called with MiXCR into one record per CDR3 protein. The table has tens of thousands of distinct CDR3 sequences, around 7.3% seen once. The receptors shown here come from a male donor in good health. The CDR3 runs from the conserved cysteine through the conserved F or W.

TRBJ2-1 | TRBV7-8 | CASSQVLAEQFF
TRBJ1-4 | TRBV7-2 | CASSPDPGSEKLFF
TRBJ2-1 | TRBV10-2 | CASLDRGSGRIYNEQFF
TRBJ2-2 | TRBV9 | CASSVGLWGSGTGELFF
TRBJ1-5 | TRBV18 | CASSPQAAGNQPQHF
TRBJ2-7 | TRBV27 | CASSLGQKTYEQYF
TRBJ1-1 | TRBV10-3 | CATGQVDTEAFF
TRBJ2-1 | TRBV20-1 | CSAREVGGNEQFF
TRBJ1-1 | TRBV3-1 | CASSWGLEAFF
TRBJ2-1 | TRBV4-1 | CASSPGLAGAGEQFF
TRBJ2-1 | TRBV18 | CASSPLPGADYNEQFF
TRBJ2-5 | TRBV6-6 | CASSYSMETQYF
TRBJ1-2 | TRBV4-1 | CASSPSPQTGGGGYTF
TRBJ2-3 | TRBV12-3/TRBV12-4 | CASRAGTDTQYF
TRBJ2-1 | TRBV6-5 | CASSYSGVGSYNEQFF
TRBJ2-7 | TRBV29-1 | CSVVPPPGTASSYEQYF
TRBJ2-5 | TRBV18 | CASSGQYQETQYF
TRBJ1-1 | TRBV25-1 | CASSEYGTAIKEAFF
TRBJ2-7 | TRBV27 | CASSLGDSSYEQYF
TRBJ2-3 | TRBV29-1 | CSVGRGTGSTDTQYF
TRBJ2-2 | TRBV18 | CASSPGDTGELFF
TRBJ2-1 | TRBV19 | CASSILRRSSYNEQFF
TRBJ2-7 | TRBV7-9 | CASTYPPSYEQYF
TRBJ1-1 | TRBV27 | CASSFITGTGENTEAFF
TRBJ1-5 | TRBV7-2 | CASSLTFNQPQHF
TRBJ1-2 | TRBV4-1 | CASSQEGVAGGYTF
TRBJ1-2 | TRBV6-1 | CASSGGGYTF
TRBJ2-3 | TRBV6-5 | CASSYSTGSTDTQYF
TRBJ1-1 | TRBV19 | CASSIEEGRQTEAFF
TRBJ1-5 | TRBV20-1 | CSASADSRLYSNQPQHF
TRBJ1-5 | TRBV20-1 | CSARVKGSVGNQPQHF
TRBJ2-3 | TRBV5-1 | CASSIRTDTQYF
TRBJ1-1 | TRBV6-5 | CASSYATTRNTEAFF
TRBJ2-7 | TRBV11-2 | CASSLAGYEQYF
TRBJ2-3 | TRBV11-1 | CASSFLWLGDTQYF
TRBJ2-1 | TRBV6-1 | CASRAQGDEQFF
TRBJ1-1 | TRBV6-2/TRBV6-3 | CASSFLGHEAFF
TRBJ2-7 | TRBV11-2 | CASSIGQQGGYEQYF